What follows describes a single T cell receptor (beta chain). Its antigen is unknown. The sample is drawn from a study of shared clonotypes between healthy human individuals. Overall study findings and caveats: Only a few donors were included, so the genetic and exposure-history diversity represented was limited. At large depth, rarefaction still showed sorted-subset sequencing to be incomplete.

The germline CDR1 and CDR2 sequences are DFQATT and SNEGSKA (reference sequence). CDR3 length: 10 amino acids. Between the trimmed V and J ends, which lost 5 bases and 6 bases, there was a span of 6 bases. TCRdb's table, derived via immunoSEQ multiplex PCR, lists solely in-frame clones and lacks some. The data show some 1 million clones, 65% to 75% seen once. Nashville, Tennessee was home to all donors, who were Caucasian adults. Naive CD45RA+ and memory CD45RA-negative subsets were split from CD4+ cells. The sequence was obtained from a young man in good health. Specimen: memory CD4+ T cells sorted from blood. Subset given: CD45RA-negative fraction. The J gene is TRBJ2-3, the V gene TRBV20-1; D is ambiguous. This CDR3 is CSAGPDTQYF. The CDR3 DNA is TGCAGTGCTGGGCCGGATACGCAGTATTTT.